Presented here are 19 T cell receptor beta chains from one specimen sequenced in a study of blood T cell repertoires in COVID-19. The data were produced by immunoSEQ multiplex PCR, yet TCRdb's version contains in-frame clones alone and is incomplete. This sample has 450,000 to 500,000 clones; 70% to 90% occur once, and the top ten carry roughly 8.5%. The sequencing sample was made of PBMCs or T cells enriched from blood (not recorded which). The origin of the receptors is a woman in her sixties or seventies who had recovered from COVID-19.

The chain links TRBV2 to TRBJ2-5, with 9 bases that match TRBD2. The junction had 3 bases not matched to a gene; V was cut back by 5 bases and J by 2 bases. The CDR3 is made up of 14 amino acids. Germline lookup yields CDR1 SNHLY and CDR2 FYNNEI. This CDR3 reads CASSRTSAQETQYF. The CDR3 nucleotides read TGTGCCAGCAGTCGGACTAGCGCGCAAGAGACCCAGTACTTC. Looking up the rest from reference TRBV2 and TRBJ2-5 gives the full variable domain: EPEVTQTPSHQVTQMGQEVILRCVPISNHLYFYWYRQILGQKVEFLVSFYNNEISEKSEIFDDQFSVERPDGSNFTLKIRSTKLEDSAMYFCASSRTSAQETQYFGPGTRLLVL.

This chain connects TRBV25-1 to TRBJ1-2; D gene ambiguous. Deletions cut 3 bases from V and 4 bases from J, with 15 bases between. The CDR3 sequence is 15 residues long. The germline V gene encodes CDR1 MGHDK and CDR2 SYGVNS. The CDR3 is CASSDTALGFYGYTF. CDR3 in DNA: TGTGCCAGCAGTGATACAGCCCTTGGTTTCTATGGCTACACCTTC.

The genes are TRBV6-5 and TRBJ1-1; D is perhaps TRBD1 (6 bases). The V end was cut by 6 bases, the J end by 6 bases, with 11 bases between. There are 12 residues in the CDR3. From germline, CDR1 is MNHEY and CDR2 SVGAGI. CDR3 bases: TGTGCCAGCAGGGGGACATCCTCTGAAGCTTTCTTT. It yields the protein CASRGTSSEAFF.

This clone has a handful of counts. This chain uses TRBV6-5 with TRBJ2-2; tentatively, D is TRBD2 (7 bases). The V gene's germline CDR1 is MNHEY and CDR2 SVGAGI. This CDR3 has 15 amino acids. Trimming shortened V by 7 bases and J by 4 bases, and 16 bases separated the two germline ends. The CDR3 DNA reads TGTGCCAGCATCCACACAGGGAGGGGCACCGGGGAGCTGTTTTTT. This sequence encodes CASIHTGRGTGELFF.

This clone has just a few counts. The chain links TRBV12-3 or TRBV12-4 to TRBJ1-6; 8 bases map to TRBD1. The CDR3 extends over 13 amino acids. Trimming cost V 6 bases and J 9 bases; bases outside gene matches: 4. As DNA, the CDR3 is TGTGCCAGCAGGGGACAGGAAATTTCACCCCTCCACTTT. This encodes CASRGQEISPLHF.

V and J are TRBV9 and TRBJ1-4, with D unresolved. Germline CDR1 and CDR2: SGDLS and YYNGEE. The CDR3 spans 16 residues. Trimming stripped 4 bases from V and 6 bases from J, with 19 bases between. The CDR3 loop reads CASSPAAGNYDEKLFF. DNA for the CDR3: TGTGCCAGCAGCCCCGCCGCCGGGAATTACGATGAAAAACTGTTTTTT.

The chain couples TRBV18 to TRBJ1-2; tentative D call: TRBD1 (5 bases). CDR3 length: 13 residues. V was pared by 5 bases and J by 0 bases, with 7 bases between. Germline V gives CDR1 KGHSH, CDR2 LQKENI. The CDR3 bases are TGTGCCAGCTCAGCGACAGCTAACTATGGCTACACCTTC. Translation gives CASSATANYGYTF.

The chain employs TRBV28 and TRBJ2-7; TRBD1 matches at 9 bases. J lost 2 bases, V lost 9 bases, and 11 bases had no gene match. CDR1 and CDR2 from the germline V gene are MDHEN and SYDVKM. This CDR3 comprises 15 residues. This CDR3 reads CASPPPGQGPYEQYF. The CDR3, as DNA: TGTGCCAGTCCTCCCCCGGGACAGGGCCCCTACGAGCAGTACTTC. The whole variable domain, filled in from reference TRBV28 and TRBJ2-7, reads DVKVTQSSRYLVKRTGEKVFLECVQDMDHENMFWYRQDPGLGLRLIYFSYDVKMKEKGDIPEGYSVSREKKERFSLILESASTNQTSMYLCASPPPGQGPYEQYFGPGTRLTVT.

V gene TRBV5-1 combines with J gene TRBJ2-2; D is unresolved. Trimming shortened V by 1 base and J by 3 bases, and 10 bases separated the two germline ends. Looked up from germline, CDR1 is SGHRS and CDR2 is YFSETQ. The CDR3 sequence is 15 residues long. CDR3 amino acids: CASSLTRQDTGELFF. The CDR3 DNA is TGCGCCAGCAGCTTGACCCGGCAGGACACCGGGGAGCTGTTTTTT.

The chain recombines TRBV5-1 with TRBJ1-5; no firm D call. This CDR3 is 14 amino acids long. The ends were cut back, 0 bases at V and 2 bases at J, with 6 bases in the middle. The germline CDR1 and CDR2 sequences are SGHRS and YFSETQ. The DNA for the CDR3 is TGCGCCAGCAGCTTGGATGGCCGCAATCAGCCCCAGCATTTT. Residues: CASSLDGRNQPQHF. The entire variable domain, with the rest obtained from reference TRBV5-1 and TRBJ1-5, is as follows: KAGVTQTPRYLIKTRGQQVTLSCSPISGHRSVSWYQQTPGQGLQFLFEYFSETQRNKGNFPGRFSGRQFSNSRSEMNVSTLELGDSALYLCASSLDGRNQPQHFGDGTRLSIL.

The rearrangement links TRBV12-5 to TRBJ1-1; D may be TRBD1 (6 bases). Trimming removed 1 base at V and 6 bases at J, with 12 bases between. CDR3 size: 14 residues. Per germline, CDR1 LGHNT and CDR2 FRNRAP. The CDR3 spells CASGLGTGFAEAFF. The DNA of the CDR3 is TGTGCTAGTGGTTTGGGTACAGGGTTCGCTGAAGCTTTCTTT.

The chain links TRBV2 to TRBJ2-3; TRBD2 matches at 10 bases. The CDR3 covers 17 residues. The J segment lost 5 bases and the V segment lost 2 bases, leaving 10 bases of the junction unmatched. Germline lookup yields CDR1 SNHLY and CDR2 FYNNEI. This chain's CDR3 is CASSEPSSGGPLDTQYF. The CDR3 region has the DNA TGTGCCAGCAGTGAACCGTCTAGCGGGGGCCCGTTAGATACGCAGTATTTT.

CDR3 region: CASSTRQGINEKLFF. The CDR3 nucleotides are TGTGCCAGCAGCACCAGACAGGGTATTAATGAAAAACTGTTTTTT. This chain connects TRBV11-2 to TRBJ1-4; 7 bases are a match to TRBD1. The CDR3 runs 15 residues. Germline V gene data show CDR1 as SGHAT and CDR2 as FQNNGV. The V segment lost 5 bases and the J segment 4 bases; nucleotides outside the gene matches: 7.

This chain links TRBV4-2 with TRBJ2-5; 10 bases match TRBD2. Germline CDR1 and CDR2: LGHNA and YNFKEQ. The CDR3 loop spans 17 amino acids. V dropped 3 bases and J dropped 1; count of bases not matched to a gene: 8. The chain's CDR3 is CASSQNPSGGSQETQYF. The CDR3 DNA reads TGTGCCAGCAGCCAGAACCCTAGCGGGGGCTCCCAAGAGACCCAGTACTTC.

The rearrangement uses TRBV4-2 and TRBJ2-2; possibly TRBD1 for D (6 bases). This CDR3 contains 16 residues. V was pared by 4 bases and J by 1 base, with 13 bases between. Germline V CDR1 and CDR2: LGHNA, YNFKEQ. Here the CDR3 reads CASSPKETGNTGELFF. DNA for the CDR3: TGTGCCAGCAGCCCAAAGGAGACAGGGAACACCGGGGAGCTGTTTTTT.

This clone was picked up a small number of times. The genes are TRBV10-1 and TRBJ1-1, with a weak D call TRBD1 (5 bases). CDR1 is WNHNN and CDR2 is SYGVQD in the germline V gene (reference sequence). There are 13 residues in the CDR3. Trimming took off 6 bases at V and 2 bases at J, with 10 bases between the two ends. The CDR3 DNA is TGCGCCAGCAGGGCAGACAGAAACACTGAAGCTTTCTTT. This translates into CASRADRNTEAFF.

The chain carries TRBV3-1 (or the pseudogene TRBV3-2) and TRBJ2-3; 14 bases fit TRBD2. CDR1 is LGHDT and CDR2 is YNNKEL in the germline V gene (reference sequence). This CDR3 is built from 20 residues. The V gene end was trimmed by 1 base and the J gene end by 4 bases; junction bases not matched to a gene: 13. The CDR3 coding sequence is TGTGCCAGCAGCCAAGGTGTCGGACTAGCGGGGGGCCGGGGCCCAGATACGCAGTATTTT. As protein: CASSQGVGLAGGRGPDTQYF.

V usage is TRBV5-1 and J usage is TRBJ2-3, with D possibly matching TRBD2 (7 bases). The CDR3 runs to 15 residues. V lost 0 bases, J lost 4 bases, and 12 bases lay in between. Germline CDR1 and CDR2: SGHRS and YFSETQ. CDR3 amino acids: CASSLAGGGADTQYF. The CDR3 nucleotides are TGCGCCAGCAGCTTGGCGGGGGGCGGGGCAGATACGCAGTATTTT.

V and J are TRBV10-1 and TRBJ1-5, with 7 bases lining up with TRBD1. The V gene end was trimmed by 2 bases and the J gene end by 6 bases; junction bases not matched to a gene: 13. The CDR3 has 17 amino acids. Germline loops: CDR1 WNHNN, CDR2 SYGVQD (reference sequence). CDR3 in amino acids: CASSENDRVGRGQPQHF. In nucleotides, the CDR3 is TGCGCCAGCAGTGAGAACGACAGGGTAGGACGGGGTCAGCCCCAGCATTTT.